This TCR beta chain was recovered during a study of blood T cells in healthy people across ages. Study-wide results and caveats: When one million T cells were used, diversity estimates were thought to be underestimates.

PCR was performed a second time for about 7 to 12 cycles using a sample-barcoded 5' primer and a J-beta primer mix. A template-switch adaptor that had 12 random nucleotides put a tag on each cDNA molecule. A single record per CDR3 protein comes from TCRdb applying MiXCR to the 5' RACE reads. The data show hundreds of thousands of distinct CDR3 sequences, with 48% seen just once and around 15% held by the top ten. Donors were systemically healthy Caucasian individuals from Russia aged roughly 6 to 100 years. The CDR3 loop spans 16 amino acids. V was clipped by 0 bases and J by 3 bases, with 16 bases between them. CDR1 is SGDLS and CDR2 is YYNGEE in the germline V gene. This clonotype was recorded a few times. Its antigen remains unidentified.

Specimen: blood. The chain couples TRBV9 to TRBJ2-7; D gene unclear. This receptor was obtained from a man between 25 and 39 years old in good health. DNA of the CDR3: TGTGCCAGCAGCGTAGAGGCCGGTCGGCCGATCTACGAGCAGTACTTC. Translated: CASSVEAGRPIYEQYF.